Included here is one T cell receptor beta chain sequence, with context. This specimen belongs to a study of T cell changes during pregnancy in multiple sclerosis. The assay was immunoSEQ multiplex PCR, and TCRdb's table has in-frame clones only and misses some. The sample holds some 80,000 clones, 94% seen once. The ends were cut back, 8 bases at V and 3 bases at J, with 17 bases in the middle. CDR1 and CDR2 (germline): LNHDA, SQIVND (reference sequence). This CDR3 region has 14 residues. The source was CD4+ T cells from peripheral blood mononuclear cells, collected after pregnancy. The V gene is TRBV19, the J gene TRBJ2-7; tentatively, D is TRBD2 (6 bases). The sequence was collected from a female donor with multiple sclerosis, enrolled in a pregnancy study. The CDR3 DNA reads as TGTGCCAGTTCCAGCTCGGGACTCCGCTACGAGCAGTACTTC. It encodes CASSSSGLRYEQYF.